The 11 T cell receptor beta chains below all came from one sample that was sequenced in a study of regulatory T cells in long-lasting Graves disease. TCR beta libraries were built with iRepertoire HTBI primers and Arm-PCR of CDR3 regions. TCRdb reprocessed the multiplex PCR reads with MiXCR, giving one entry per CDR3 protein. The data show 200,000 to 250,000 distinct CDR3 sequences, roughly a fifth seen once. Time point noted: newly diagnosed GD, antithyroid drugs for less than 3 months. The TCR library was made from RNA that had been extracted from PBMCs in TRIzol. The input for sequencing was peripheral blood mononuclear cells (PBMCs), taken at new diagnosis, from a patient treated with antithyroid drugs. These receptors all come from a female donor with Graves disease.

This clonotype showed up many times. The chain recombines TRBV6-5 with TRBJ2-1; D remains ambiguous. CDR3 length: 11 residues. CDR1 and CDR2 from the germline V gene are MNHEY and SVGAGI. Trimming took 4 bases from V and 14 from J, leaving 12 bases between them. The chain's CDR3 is CASSFTALKFF. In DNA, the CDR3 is TGTGCCAGCAGTTTTACCGCCCTAAAGTTCTTC.

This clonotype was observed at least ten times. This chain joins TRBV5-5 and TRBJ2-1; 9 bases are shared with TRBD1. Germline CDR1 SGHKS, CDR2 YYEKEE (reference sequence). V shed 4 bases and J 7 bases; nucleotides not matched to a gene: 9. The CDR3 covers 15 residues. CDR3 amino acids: CASSARPDRGNEQFF. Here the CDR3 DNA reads TGTGCCAGCAGCGCCCGACCGGACAGGGGTAATGAGCAGTTCTTC.

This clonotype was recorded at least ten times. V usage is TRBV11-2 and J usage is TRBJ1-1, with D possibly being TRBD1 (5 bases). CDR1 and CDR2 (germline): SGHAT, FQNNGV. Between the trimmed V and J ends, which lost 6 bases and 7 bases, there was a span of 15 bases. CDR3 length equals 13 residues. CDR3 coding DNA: TGTGCCAGCAGAATCAGGGTTTCGGGTGAAGCTTTCTTT. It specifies CASRIRVSGEAFF.

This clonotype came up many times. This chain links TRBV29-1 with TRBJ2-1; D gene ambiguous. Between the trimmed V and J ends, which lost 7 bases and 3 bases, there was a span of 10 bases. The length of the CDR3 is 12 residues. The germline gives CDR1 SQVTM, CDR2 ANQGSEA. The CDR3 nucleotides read TGCAGCGCCCATTACCTCTACAATGAGCAGTTCTTC. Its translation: CSAHYLYNEQFF.

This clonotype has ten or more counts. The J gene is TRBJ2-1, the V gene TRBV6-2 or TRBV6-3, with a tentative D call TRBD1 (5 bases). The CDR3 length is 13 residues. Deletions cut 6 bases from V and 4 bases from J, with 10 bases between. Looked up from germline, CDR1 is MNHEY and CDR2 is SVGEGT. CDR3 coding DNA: TGTGCCAGCAGCACAAGACAGTACAATGAGCAGTTCTTC. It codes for CASSTRQYNEQFF.

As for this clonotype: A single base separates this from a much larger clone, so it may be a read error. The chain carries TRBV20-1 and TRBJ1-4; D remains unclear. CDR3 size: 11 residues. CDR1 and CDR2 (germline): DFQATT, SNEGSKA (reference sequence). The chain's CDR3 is CSVRELEKLFF. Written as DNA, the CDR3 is TGCAGTGTTAGAGAGCTTGAAAAACTGTTTTTT.

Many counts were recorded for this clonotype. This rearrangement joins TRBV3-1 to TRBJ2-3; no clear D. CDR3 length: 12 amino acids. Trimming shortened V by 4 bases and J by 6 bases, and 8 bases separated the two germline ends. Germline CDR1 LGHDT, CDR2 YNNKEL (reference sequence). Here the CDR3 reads CASSPLHDTQYF. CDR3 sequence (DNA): TGTGCCAGCAGCCCCCTGCACGATACGCAGTATTTT.

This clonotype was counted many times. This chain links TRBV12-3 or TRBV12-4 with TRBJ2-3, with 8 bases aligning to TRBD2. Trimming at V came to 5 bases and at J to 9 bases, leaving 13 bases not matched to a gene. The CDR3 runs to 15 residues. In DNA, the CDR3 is TGTGCCAGCAGTCCCGGGGGGGGGAGGGCGTCGACGCAGTATTTT. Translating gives CASSPGGGRASTQYF.

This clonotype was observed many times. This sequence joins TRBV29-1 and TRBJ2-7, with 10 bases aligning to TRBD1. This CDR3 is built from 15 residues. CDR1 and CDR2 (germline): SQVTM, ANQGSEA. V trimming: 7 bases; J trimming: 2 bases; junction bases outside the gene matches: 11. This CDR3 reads CSAKRGQGTTYEQYF. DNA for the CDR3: TGCAGCGCGAAGAGGGGACAGGGGACAACCTACGAGCAGTACTTC.

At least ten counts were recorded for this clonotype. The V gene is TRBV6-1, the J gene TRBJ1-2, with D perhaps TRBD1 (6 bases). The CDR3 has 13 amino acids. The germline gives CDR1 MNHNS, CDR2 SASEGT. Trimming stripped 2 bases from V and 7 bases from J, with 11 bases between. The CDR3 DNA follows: TGTGCCAGCAGTGAATCAGGGGCACCTGGCTACACCTTC. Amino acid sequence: CASSESGAPGYTF.

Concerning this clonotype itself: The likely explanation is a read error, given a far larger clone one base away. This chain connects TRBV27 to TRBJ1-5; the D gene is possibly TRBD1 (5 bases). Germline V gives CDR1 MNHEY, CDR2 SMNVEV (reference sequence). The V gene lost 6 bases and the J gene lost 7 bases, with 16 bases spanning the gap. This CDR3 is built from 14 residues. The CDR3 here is CASSAGGTEQPQHF. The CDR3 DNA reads TGTGCCAGCAGCGCGGGGGGGACGGAGCAGCCCCAGCATTTT.